This TCR beta chain was found in a study of blood T cell repertoires in COVID-19. The table came from immunoSEQ multiplex PCR; TCRdb's copy has only in-frame clones and leaves some out. The sample lists 180,000 or so clones; 75% to 90% were seen once. Sequencing input: PBMCs or T cells enriched from blood (not recorded which). The TCR comes from a woman aged 18-30 years who had recovered from COVID-19.

The chain's CDR3 is CASSEIRHLPTDTQYF. The CDR3 DNA follows: TGTGCCAGCAGTGAAATTCGACACTTGCCGACAGATACGCAGTATTTT. The chain uses TRBV6-1 and TRBJ2-3; D remains unclear. The V gene's germline CDR1 is MNHNS and CDR2 SASEGT. CDR3 length equals 16 residues. V was pared by 2 bases and J by 3 bases, with 15 bases between.